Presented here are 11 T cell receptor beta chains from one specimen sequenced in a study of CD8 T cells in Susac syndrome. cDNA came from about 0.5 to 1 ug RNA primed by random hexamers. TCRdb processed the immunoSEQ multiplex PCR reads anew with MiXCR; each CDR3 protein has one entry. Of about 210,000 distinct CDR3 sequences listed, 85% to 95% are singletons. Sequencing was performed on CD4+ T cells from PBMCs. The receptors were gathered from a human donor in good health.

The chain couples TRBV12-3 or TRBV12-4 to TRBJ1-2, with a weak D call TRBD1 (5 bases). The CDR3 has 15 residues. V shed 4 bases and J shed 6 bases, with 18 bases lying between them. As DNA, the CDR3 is TGTGCCAGCAGTTCCAGAGGGGACTTTGAGGATGGCTACACCTTC. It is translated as CASSSRGDFEDGYTF.

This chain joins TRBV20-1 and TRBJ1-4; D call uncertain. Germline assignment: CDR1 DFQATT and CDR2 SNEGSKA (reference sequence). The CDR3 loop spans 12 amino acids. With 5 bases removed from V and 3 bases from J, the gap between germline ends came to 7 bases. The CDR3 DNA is TGCAGTGCTCGTTGGGCTAATGAAAAACTGTTTTTT. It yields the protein CSARWANEKLFF.

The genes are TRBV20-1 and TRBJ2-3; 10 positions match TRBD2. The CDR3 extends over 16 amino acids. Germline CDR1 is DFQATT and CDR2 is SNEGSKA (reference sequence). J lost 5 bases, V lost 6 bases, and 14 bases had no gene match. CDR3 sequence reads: CSANTRLSGGIDTQYF. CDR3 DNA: TGCAGTGCCAACACCCGCCTTAGCGGGGGGATAGATACGCAGTATTTT.

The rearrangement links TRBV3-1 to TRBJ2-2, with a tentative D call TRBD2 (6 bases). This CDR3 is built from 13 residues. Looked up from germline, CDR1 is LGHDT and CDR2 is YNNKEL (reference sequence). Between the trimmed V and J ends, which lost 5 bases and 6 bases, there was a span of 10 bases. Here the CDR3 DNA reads TGTGCCAGCAGCTATACTAGCTCCGGGGAGCTGTTTTTT. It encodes CASSYTSSGELFF.

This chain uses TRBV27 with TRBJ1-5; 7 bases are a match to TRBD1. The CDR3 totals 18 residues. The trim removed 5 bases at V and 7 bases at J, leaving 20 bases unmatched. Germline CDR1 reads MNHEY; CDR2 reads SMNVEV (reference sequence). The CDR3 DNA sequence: TGTGCCAGCAGTACGATTCGCGGGACAGCATCGGTACGGCAGCCCCAGCATTTT. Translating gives CASSTIRGTASVRQPQHF.

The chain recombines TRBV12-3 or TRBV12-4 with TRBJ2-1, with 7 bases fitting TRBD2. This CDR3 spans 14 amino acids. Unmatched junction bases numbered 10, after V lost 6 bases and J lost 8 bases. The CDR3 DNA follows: TGTGCCAGCAGGCCGGGCGGGAGTATCGATGAGCAGTTCTTC. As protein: CASRPGGSIDEQFF.

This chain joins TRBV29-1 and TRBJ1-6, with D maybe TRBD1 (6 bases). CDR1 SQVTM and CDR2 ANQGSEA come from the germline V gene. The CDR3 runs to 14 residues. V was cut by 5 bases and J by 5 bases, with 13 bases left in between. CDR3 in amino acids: CSVREDRHNSPLHF. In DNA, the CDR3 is TGCAGCGTTCGAGAGGACAGACATAATTCACCCCTCCACTTT.

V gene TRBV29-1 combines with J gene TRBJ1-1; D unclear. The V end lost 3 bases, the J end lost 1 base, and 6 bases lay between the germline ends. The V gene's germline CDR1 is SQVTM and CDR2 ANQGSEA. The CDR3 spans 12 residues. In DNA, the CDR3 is TGCAGCGTTGAGACGGCGAACACTGAAGCTTTCTTT. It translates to CSVETANTEAFF.

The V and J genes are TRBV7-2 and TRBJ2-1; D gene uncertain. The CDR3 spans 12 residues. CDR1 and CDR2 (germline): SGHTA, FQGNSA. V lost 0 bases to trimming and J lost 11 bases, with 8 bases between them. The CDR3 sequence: CASSLAQRKQFF. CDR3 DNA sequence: TGTGCCAGCAGCTTAGCTCAGAGAAAGCAGTTCTTC.

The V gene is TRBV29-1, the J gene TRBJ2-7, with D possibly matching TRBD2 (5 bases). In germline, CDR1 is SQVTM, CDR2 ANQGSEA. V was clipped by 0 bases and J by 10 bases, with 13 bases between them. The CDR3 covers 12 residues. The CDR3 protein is CSVEENVSGQYF. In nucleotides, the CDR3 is TGCAGCGTTGAAGAAAATGTTTCGGGACAGTACTTC.

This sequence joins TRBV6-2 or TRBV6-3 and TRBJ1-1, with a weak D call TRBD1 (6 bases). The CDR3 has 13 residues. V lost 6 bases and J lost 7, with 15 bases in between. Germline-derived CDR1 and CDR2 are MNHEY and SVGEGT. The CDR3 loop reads CASSSRGQGEAFF. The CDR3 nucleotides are TGTGCCAGCAGCTCCCGGGGGCAGGGTGAAGCTTTCTTT.